This T cell receptor beta chain was captured by sequencing in a study of naive and memory T cell subsets. V was pared by 4 bases and J by 4 bases, with 7 bases of the junction left unmatched. The CDR3 is 15 amino acids. CDR1 is SEHNR, CDR2 FQNEAQ, per germline (reference sequence). Two oligonucleotides, mixed equimolar, formed the beta constant-region primer covering TRBC1 and TRBC2. Four rounds of PCR amplified the ligated cDNA using nested alpha and beta constant-region primers plus SP2. TCRdb passed the UMI-ligation and nested PCR reads through MiXCR, listing each CDR3 protein once. The profile shows 150,000 or so distinct CDR3 sequences, around 15% of them singletons. The table lists this clonotype with a few counts.

Sequenced: naive CD4+ T cells from blood. The chain has TRBV7-9 and TRBJ2-1; 7 bases line up with TRBD1. The origin of this receptor is a human donor in good health. The CDR3 is CASSSPGQAYNEQFF. CDR3 bases: TGTGCCAGCAGCTCCCCCGGACAGGCTTACAATGAGCAGTTCTTC.